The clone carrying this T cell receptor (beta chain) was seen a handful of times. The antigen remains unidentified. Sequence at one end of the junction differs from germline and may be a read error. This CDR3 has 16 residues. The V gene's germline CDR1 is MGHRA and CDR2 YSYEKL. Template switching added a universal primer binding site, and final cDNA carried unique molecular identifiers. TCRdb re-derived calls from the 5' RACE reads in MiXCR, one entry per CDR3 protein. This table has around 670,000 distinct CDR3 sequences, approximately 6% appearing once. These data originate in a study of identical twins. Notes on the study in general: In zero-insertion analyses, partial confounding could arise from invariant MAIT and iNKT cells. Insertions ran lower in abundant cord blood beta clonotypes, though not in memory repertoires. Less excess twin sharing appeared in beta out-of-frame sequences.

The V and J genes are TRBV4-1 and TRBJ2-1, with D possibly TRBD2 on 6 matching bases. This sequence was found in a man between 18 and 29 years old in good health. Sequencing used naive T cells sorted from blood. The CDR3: CAGSQEGAGTLNEQFF. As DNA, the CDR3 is TGCGCCGGCAGCCAAGAAGGGGCGGGAACGCTCAATGAGCAGTTCTTC.